This is a list of T cell receptor beta chains from one sample in a study of shared clonotypes between healthy human individuals. Some clones are missing from TCRdb's copy, which holds only in-frame ones; the method was immunoSEQ multiplex PCR. The data show 300,000 to 400,000 clones, with 73% seen just once and under 11% held by the top ten. The sequenced material came from memory CD4+ T cells sorted from blood. These receptors were collected from a young man in good health. The conserved cysteine and the conserved F or W are not part of the CDR3 here. Fields, in order: D gene, V gene, CDR3 protein. The D gene is left open where the match is weak.

D: TRBD2
V: TRBV30
CDR3: AWSPRGLAGYNEQF

D: NA
V: TRBV5-6
CDR3: ASSLGGISYNEQF

D: TRBD2
V: TRBV7-9
CDR3: ASSSGLAPYQETQY

D: NA
V: TRBV6-5
CDR3: ASSYSEPLGEQY

D: TRBD2
V: TRBV4-2
CDR3: ASSQGRFLASGEEETQY

D: NA
V: TRBV27
CDR3: ATGGRGISKQY

D: NA
V: TRBV9
CDR3: ASSVGPGPDNYGYT

D: NA
V: TRBV5-6
CDR3: ASSIPSYEQY

D: TRBD1
V: TRBV28
CDR3: ASRGQVGVRREQY

D: TRBD1
V: TRBV6-1
CDR3: ASRVPGGGNQPQH

D: NA
V: TRBV5-1
CDR3: ASSFSVSGANVLT

D: NA
V: TRBV28
CDR3: ASSFVGGSYEQF

D: NA
V: TRBV29-1
CDR3: SAKGTTDTQY

D: TRBD2
V: TRBV10-2
CDR3: ATNPGLAGSSSYEQY

D: NA
V: TRBV11-1
CDR3: ASSLNPGAATGELF

D: NA
V: TRBV6-5
CDR3: ASSYGPASYEQY

D: TRBD1
V: TRBV27
CDR3: ASQGAATNEKLF

D: NA
V: TRBV5-4
CDR3: ASSPKTGATGGELF

D: NA
V: TRBV5-6
CDR3: ASSLGGRRAYEQY

D: NA
V: TRBV5-6
CDR3: ASSFGTINQPQH

D: TRBD1
V: TRBV2
CDR3: ASRPFLGTGEAF

D: NA
V: TRBV12-5
CDR3: ASGAGSSQEAQY

D: TRBD2
V: TRBV9
CDR3: ASSVGLAGNTGELF

D: NA
V: TRBV7-9
CDR3: ASSLGLGSSYEQY

D: NA
V: TRBV27
CDR3: ASSLFLVGEQY

D: NA
V: TRBV30
CDR3: AWSVDRPQETQY

D: TRBD1
V: TRBV5-4
CDR3: ASTGVGYEQY

D: NA
V: TRBV12-2
CDR3: ASRLGGLAGPYNEQF

D: NA
V: TRBV5-1
CDR3: ASSLAFAIMDEKLF

D: NA
V: TRBV4-3
CDR3: ASSPDPGRSYNEQF

D: NA
V: TRBV6-4
CDR3: ASSDPEGGASNTEAF

D: TRBD1
V: TRBV7-9
CDR3: ASSRGQGRPGYNEQF

D: TRBD1
V: TRBV11-2
CDR3: ASSLGTGAGADTQY

D: TRBD2
V: TRBV2
CDR3: ASSKSGRTDTQY

D: NA
V: TRBV10-1
CDR3: ASSEYGPRETQY

D: TRBD2
V: TRBV19
CDR3: ASSVAGNRELF

D: NA
V: TRBV2
CDR3: ASRWGSAASYEQY

D: NA
V: TRBV9
CDR3: ASSVSHLSYEQY

D: NA
V: TRBV2
CDR3: ASGEPGPQGSYEQY

D: TRBD1
V: TRBV2
CDR3: ASSGTGIQETQY

D: NA
V: TRBV6-6
CDR3: ASRQGRLSGEAF

D: TRBD1
V: TRBV6-1
CDR3: ASSVGQHKETQY

D: TRBD2
V: TRBV28
CDR3: ASSFGWQGGAEQY

D: NA
V: TRBV5-4
CDR3: ASSLNGFTGELF

D: NA
V: TRBV28
CDR3: AVGEEINQPQH

D: NA
V: TRBV19
CDR3: ASREASSYEQY

D: TRBD1
V: TRBV18
CDR3: ASSLGGQVNYGYT

D: NA
V: TRBV7-7
CDR3: ASSRDSNTEAF

D: NA
V: TRBV27
CDR3: ASGRENQPQH

D: NA
V: TRBV6-5
CDR3: ASTDVDTQY

D: NA
V: TRBV6-5
CDR3: ASTPGRTSTDTQY

D: NA
V: TRBV14
CDR3: ASSRRGRRTGDTQY

D: NA
V: TRBV15
CDR3: ATSRGAPYEQY

D: NA
V: TRBV7-2
CDR3: ASSLTGSFYNEQF

D: NA
V: TRBV19
CDR3: ASRRGAF

D: TRBD1
V: TRBV7-9
CDR3: ASSLGGQGSNEKLF

D: NA
V: TRBV5-6
CDR3: ASSPGRTSRSGETQY

D: TRBD1
V: TRBV7-8
CDR3: ASSPRTGGLVNEKLF

D: NA
V: TRBV6-1
CDR3: ASAGGGLDTQY